This T cell receptor beta chain was recovered during a study of blood T cell repertoires in COVID-19. Generated by immunoSEQ multiplex PCR, the TCRdb table keeps only in-frame clones and is missing some. The sample includes 300,000 to 350,000 clones, more than 70% seen only once; the top ten take 1.5% to 2%. Trimming took 0 bases from V and 5 from J, leaving 4 bases between them. The CDR3 contains 12 residues. Germline CDR1 KGHSH, CDR2 LQKENI. Sample: peripheral blood. The rearrangement uses TRBV18 and TRBJ2-5; D remains ambiguous. This TCR derives from a woman younger than 45 with COVID-19, enrolled during active disease. Written as DNA, the CDR3 is TGTGCCAGCTCACCACCCGGGGAGACCCAGTACTTC. This sequence encodes CASSPPGETQYF.